These 6 T cell receptor beta chains were all obtained from the same sample, sequenced in a study of human T cells and chemical hapten exposure. TCRdb analysed the RACE reads with MiXCR anew, one entry per CDR3 protein. There are 80,000 to 95,000 distinct CDR3 sequences in the sample; around 10% occur only once, and under 2.5% lies in the top ten. Sample time point: patch test 2, 6 weeks after DPC sensitization. Treatment: therapeutic diphenylcyclopropenone sensitization with weekly scalp DPC. This specimen consisted of whole blood, obtained in connection with sensitization to the hapten diphenylcyclopropenone (DPC). The receptors were gathered from a man aged 40-50 years with alopecia areata. Some clones in this sample may be carry-over from other donors' samples.

This clonotype was picked up a small number of times. V is TRBV10-3 and J is TRBJ2-4; D is uncertain. Germline loops: CDR1 ENHRY, CDR2 SYGVKD. V dropped 0 bases and J dropped 3 bases, with 12 bases sitting between them. There are 16 residues in the CDR3. Written as DNA, the CDR3 is TGTGCCATCAGTGAGTCAGCCGTAGAGAACAAAAACATTCAGTACTTC. Protein product: CAISESAVENKNIQYF.

This clonotype has only a few counts. V gene TRBV20-1 combines with J gene TRBJ1-2; 10 positions match TRBD1. The length of the CDR3 is 12 residues. Germline values: CDR1 DFQATT, CDR2 SNEGSKA (reference sequence). V lost 7 bases, J lost 8 bases, and 7 bases stayed unmatched. CDR3 in amino acids: CSVATGGKGYTF. Here the CDR3 DNA reads TGCAGTGTCGCGACAGGGGGCAAAGGCTACACCTTC.

The chain couples TRBV6-2 or TRBV6-3 to TRBJ1-5; possibly TRBD1 for D (5 bases). This CDR3 is 14 amino acids long. Trimming took 7 bases from V and 0 from J, leaving 10 bases between them. Germline CDR1 reads MNHEY; CDR2 reads SVGEGT. For the CDR3, the DNA is TGTGCCAGCAATAGGGGAAGTAGCAATCAGCCCCAGCATTTT. Protein product: CASNRGSSNQPQHF.

V usage is TRBV3-1 and J usage is TRBJ2-7; 7 bases are shared with TRBD2. Looked up from germline, CDR1 is LGHDT and CDR2 is YNNKEL (reference sequence). This CDR3 has 19 residues. V was clipped by 5 bases and J by 2 bases; unmatched bases: 21. CDR3 amino acids: CASSAHHPAGSGSPYEQYF. Written as DNA, the CDR3 is TGTGCCAGCAGCGCCCACCACCCGGCCGGTAGCGGGTCCCCCTACGAGCAGTACTTC.

V usage is TRBV12-3 or TRBV12-4 and J usage is TRBJ2-1; D perhaps matches TRBD1 (6 bases). Between the trimmed V and J ends, which lost 5 bases and 8 bases, there was a span of 16 bases. The CDR3 is 14 residues long. The CDR3 DNA sequence: TGTGCCAGCAGTCCTTCAACAGGGCCAGATGAGCAGTTCTTC. Translated, it gives CASSPSTGPDEQFF.

This clonotype was counted between two and nine times. This chain uses TRBV4-3 with TRBJ1-1, with D uncertain. This CDR3 has 13 residues. V was cut by 0 bases and J by 6 bases, with 8 bases left in between. Germline values: CDR1 LGHNA, CDR2 YSLEER. The CDR3 region has the DNA TGCGCCAGCAGCCAAGACAACAGAGCTGAAGCTTTCTTT. Protein product: CASSQDNRAEAFF.